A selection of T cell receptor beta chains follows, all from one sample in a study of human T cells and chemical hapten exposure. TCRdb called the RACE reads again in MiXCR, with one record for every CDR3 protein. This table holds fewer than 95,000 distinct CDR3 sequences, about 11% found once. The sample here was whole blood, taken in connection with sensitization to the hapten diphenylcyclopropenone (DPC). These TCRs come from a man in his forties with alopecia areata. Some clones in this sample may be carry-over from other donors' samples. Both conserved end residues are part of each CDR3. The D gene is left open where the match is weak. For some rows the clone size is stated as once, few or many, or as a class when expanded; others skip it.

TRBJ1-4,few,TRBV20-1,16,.,TGCAGTGCTAGAGATCCGGCGGTCGCCGCTAATGAAAAACTGTTTTTT,CSARDPAVAANEKLFF
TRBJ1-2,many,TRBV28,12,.,TGTGCCAGCAGTTTAGCAGGGTATGGCTACACCTTC,CASSLAGYGYTF
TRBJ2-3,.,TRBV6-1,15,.,TGTGCCAGCAGTGAAGTCGGAGGTCGGGCAGATACGCAGTATTTT,CASSEVGGRADTQYF
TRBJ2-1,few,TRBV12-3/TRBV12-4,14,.,TGTGCCAGCAGGCTGCAACAGGGATACAATGAGCAGTTCTTC,CASRLQQGYNEQFF
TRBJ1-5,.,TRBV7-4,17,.,TGTGCCAGCAGCTTAGGTTGGACGGACGTTTCCAATCAGCCCCAGCATTTT,CASSLGWTDVSNQPQHF
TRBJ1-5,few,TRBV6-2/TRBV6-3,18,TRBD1,TGTGCCAGCAGTCGGGACAGTGGGAGTAATATAGCGTATCAGCCCCAGCATTTT,CASSRDSGSNIAYQPQHF
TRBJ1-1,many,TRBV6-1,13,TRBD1,TGTGCCAGCAGACTACAGGGGGATACTGAAGCTTTCTTT,CASRLQGDTEAFF
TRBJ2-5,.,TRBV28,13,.,TGTGCCAGCAGTTCGTACAACCAAGAGACCCAGTACTTC,CASSSYNQETQYF
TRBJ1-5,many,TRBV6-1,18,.,TGTGCCAGCAGTGGGGATGGCAGATATGGATATAGCAATCAGCCCCAGCATTTT,CASSGDGRYGYSNQPQHF
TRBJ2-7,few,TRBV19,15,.,TGTGCCAGTAGTCCAAGGGCAGAACGACACTACGAGCAGTACTTC,CASSPRAERHYEQYF
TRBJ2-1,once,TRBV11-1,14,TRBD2,TGTGCCAGCAGCTTTAGGGCGGGAGTTGGTGAGCAGTTATTC,CASSFRAGVGEQLF
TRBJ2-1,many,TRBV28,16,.,TGTGCCAGCAGTTTGGGTCCAGAGGTGGCCTACAATGAGCAGTTCTTC,CASSLGPEVAYNEQFF